A selection of T cell receptor beta chains follows, all from one sample in a study of T cells in Graves' hyperthyroidism and ophthalmopathy. TCRdb reprocessed the multiplex PCR reads via MiXCR and lists one record per CDR3 protein. Found here are a few hundred thousand distinct CDR3 sequences, just over 14% of them singletons; the top ten hold roughly 13%. Sequencing was carried out using blood. Source of these receptors: a woman aged 35 to 49 with Graves' hyperthyroidism that later progressed to Graves' ophthalmopathy. Each CDR3 is given with its conserved first and last residue. Each record gives: J gene, D gene, clone size, V gene, CDR3 DNA, CDR3 protein. A D gene is named only where the DNA matches it firmly. Expanded clones get a size class; other rows say once, few or many, or leave the size out.

J gene: TRBJ1-5
D gene: .
clone size: many
V gene: TRBV6-1
CDR3 DNA: TGTGCCAGCAGTTACAGAGGAGGGGTCGACCAGCCCCAGCATTTT
CDR3 protein: CASSYRGGVDQPQHF

J gene: TRBJ2-3
D gene: TRBD2
clone size: few
V gene: TRBV7-2
CDR3 DNA: TGTGCCAGCAGGCAGCGGGAGGGCCGAGATACGCAGTATTTT
CDR3 protein: CASRQREGRDTQYF

J gene: TRBJ2-4
D gene: .
clone size: .
V gene: TRBV6-2/TRBV6-3
CDR3 DNA: TGTGCCAGCACGATCTCCATAGCCAAAAACATTCAGTACTTC
CDR3 protein: CASTISIAKNIQYF

J gene: TRBJ1-1
D gene: .
clone size: many
V gene: TRBV11-2
CDR3 DNA: TGTGCCAGCAGCTTGGGGGGGGCCACTGAAGCTTTCTTT
CDR3 protein: CASSLGGATEAFF

J gene: TRBJ2-1
D gene: .
clone size: .
V gene: TRBV12-5
CDR3 DNA: TGTGCTAGTGGTTTGCGACCATGGGGGTCCTACAATGAGCAGTTCTTC
CDR3 protein: CASGLRPWGSYNEQFF

J gene: TRBJ2-4
D gene: .
clone size: .
V gene: TRBV30
CDR3 DNA: TGTGCCTGGAGTGGCCGGGGAAGGGAATTTTCCAAAAACATTCAGTACTTC
CDR3 protein: CAWSGRGREFSKNIQYF

J gene: TRBJ2-3
D gene: .
clone size: many
V gene: TRBV18
CDR3 DNA: TGTGCCAGCTCACCACGGACGACAGATACGCAGTATTTT
CDR3 protein: CASSPRTTDTQYF

J gene: TRBJ1-3
D gene: .
clone size: few
V gene: TRBV6-5
CDR3 DNA: TGTGCCAGCAGTTACCAGGCGGGTGTGGACATATATTTT
CDR3 protein: CASSYQAGVDIYF

J gene: TRBJ2-2
D gene: TRBD2
clone size: few
V gene: TRBV5-4
CDR3 DNA: TGTGCCAGCAGCCCCCAAGGACTAGCGATAGCGGGTGCCGGGGAGCTGTTTTTT
CDR3 protein: CASSPQGLAIAGAGELFF

J gene: TRBJ2-6
D gene: .
clone size: many
V gene: TRBV20-1
CDR3 DNA: TGCAGTGCTAGGTTGGGCAGGGTCGCTGGGGCCAACGTCCCGACTTTC
CDR3 protein: CSARLGRVAGANVPTF

J gene: TRBJ2-3
D gene: TRBD2
clone size: many
V gene: TRBV27
CDR3 DNA: TGTGCCAGCAGAAAAAGACCCGGACTAGCGGGTTTAGATACGCAGTATTTT
CDR3 protein: CASRKRPGLAGLDTQYF

J gene: TRBJ2-2
D gene: TRBD1
clone size: many
V gene: TRBV10-3
CDR3 DNA: TGTGCCATCGGGGGCGACCGGGACAGGGGAATATCGAACACCGGGGAGCTGTTTTTT
CDR3 protein: CAIGGDRDRGISNTGELFF

J gene: TRBJ2-1
D gene: TRBD2
clone size: .
V gene: TRBV10-2
CDR3 DNA: TGCGCCAGCAGTGATCTAGCGGGAGACCCAGACTACAATGAGCAGTTCTTC
CDR3 protein: CASSDLAGDPDYNEQFF

J gene: TRBJ2-1
D gene: TRBD2
clone size: .
V gene: TRBV20-1
CDR3 DNA: TGCAGTGCTGCTCGGACTAGCGGGAGTAAGGGTGAGCAGTTCTTC
CDR3 protein: CSAARTSGSKGEQFF

J gene: TRBJ1-3
D gene: .
clone size: .
V gene: TRBV10-3
CDR3 DNA: TGTGCCATCAGTGAGTCGGCAGGGTCTGGAAACACCATATATTTT
CDR3 protein: CAISESAGSGNTIYF

J gene: TRBJ2-5
D gene: .
clone size: .
V gene: TRBV5-1
CDR3 DNA: TGCGCCAGCAGCTTGGCGGTTTACCAAGAGACCCAGTACTTC
CDR3 protein: CASSLAVYQETQYF

J gene: TRBJ1-1
D gene: TRBD1
clone size: .
V gene: TRBV29-1
CDR3 DNA: TGCAGCGCCGTCCCCCCAGGGGGCGAAGCTTTCTTT
CDR3 protein: CSAVPPGGEAFF

J gene: TRBJ2-3
D gene: .
clone size: many
V gene: TRBV5-1
CDR3 DNA: TGCGCCAGCAGCTCAACAAGACCCACAGATACGCAGTATTTT
CDR3 protein: CASSSTRPTDTQYF

J gene: TRBJ2-6
D gene: TRBD2
clone size: many
V gene: TRBV7-6
CDR3 DNA: TGTGCCAGCAGCTTATTACCCGGGACTAGCGGGAGGCCCAGCACTGGGGCCAACGTCCTGACTTTC
CDR3 protein: CASSLLPGTSGRPSTGANVLTF

J gene: TRBJ1-2
D gene: TRBD1
clone size: .
V gene: TRBV24-1
CDR3 DNA: TGTGCCACCAGTGGAGGGACAGGGGTCGTGGATGGCTACACCTTC
CDR3 protein: CATSGGTGVVDGYTF

J gene: TRBJ2-1
D gene: .
clone size: many
V gene: TRBV3-1
CDR3 DNA: TGTGCCAGCAGCAACCCCGAGGGATGGAATGAGCAGTTCTTC
CDR3 protein: CASSNPEGWNEQFF

J gene: TRBJ1-4
D gene: TRBD1
clone size: many
V gene: TRBV28
CDR3 DNA: TGTGCCAGCAGCAGAACCGGGACAGGGGGTGAAAAACTGTTTTTT
CDR3 protein: CASSRTGTGGEKLFF

J gene: TRBJ1-2
D gene: .
clone size: .
V gene: TRBV13
CDR3 DNA: TGTGCCAGCAGCATGGGGCGCCCTCAAGTAAAATATGGCTACACCTTC
CDR3 protein: CASSMGRPQVKYGYTF

J gene: TRBJ1-5
D gene: TRBD1
clone size: .
V gene: TRBV5-6
CDR3 DNA: TGTGCCAGCAGCTTGGAGCGGGACAGGGGAGGGCCCCAGCATTTT
CDR3 protein: CASSLERDRGGPQHF